This paragraph covers one T cell receptor beta chain sequence. These data originate in a study of blood T cells in healthy people across ages. Study-wide context: Template switching retrieved approximately one barcoded beta molecule for each two T cells.

The CDR3 has 11 residues. Germline V gene data show CDR1 as DFQATT and CDR2 as SNEGSKA (reference sequence). V dropped 1 base and J dropped 8 bases, with 8 bases sitting between them. The donors, healthy Caucasians from Russia, were aged roughly 6 to 100. Whenever a sample was processed, at least 6.5 million PBMCs were isolated. Primers used in a second PCR of roughly 7 to 12 cycles were a sample-barcoded 5' primer and a J-beta primer mix. The yield of each sample was at least 3 million CDR3-containing paired-end reads. TCRdb re-called the 5' RACE reads through MiXCR, storing one row per CDR3 protein. The table shows 1.5 million to 2 million distinct CDR3 sequences, with about two fifths occurring only once.

V and J are TRBV20-1 and TRBJ1-1; no reliable D call. The clonotype comes from a human donor in good health. Sequencing used blood. CDR3 protein: CSARGRPEAFF. The CDR3 bases are TGCAGTGCTAGAGGGAGGCCCGAAGCTTTCTTT.